These 12 T cell receptor beta chains originate from one sample sequenced in a study of OX40 agonist ivuxolimab in advanced cancers. Generated by immunoSEQ multiplex PCR, the TCRdb table keeps only in-frame clones and is missing some. Here the sample spans 57,000 or so clones, around 83% being singletons. This specimen was CD4+ or CD8+ T cells sorted from blood, taken in a trial of the OX40 agonist ivuxolimab. The source is an adult with an advanced solid tumor such as melanoma, head and neck, liver or kidney cancer.

This clone showed up just once. This chain joins TRBV5-8 and TRBJ2-4, with D tentatively TRBD2 (6 bases). There are 19 residues in the CDR3. Germline V CDR1 and CDR2: SGHTS, YDEGEE. V shed 3 bases and J shed 0 bases, with 22 bases lying between them. In DNA form, the CDR3 reads TGTGCCAGCAGCTCCCCCCCCGTGGAGGGGCGCTTAGCCAAAAACATTCAGTACTTC. It translates to CASSSPPVEGRLAKNIQYF. Full variable domain (rest looked up from reference TRBV5-8 and TRBJ2-4): EAGVTQSPTHLIKTRGQQATLRCSPISGHTSVYWYQQALGLGLQFLLWYDEGEERNRGNFPPRFSGRQFPNYSSELNVNALELEDSALYLCASSSPPVEGRLAKNIQYFGAGTRLSVL.

The chain uses TRBV23-1 and TRBJ1-2; weak D call: TRBD1 (5 bases). TRBV23-1 is sorted into the ORF group, with uncertain function. The V end lost 6 bases, the J end lost 8 bases, and 16 bases lay between the germline ends. This CDR3 spans 13 amino acids. CDR3: CASRGKGLYGYTF. The CDR3 coding sequence is TGCGCCAGCAGGGGAAAGGGGCTATACGGCTACACCTTC.

The chain links TRBV5-1 to TRBJ1-2, with 12 nucleotides matching TRBD1. The V and J ends lost 4 bases and 4 bases, in that order; junction bases with no gene match: 5. Germline CDR1 SGHRS, CDR2 YFSETQ. The CDR3 spans 15 residues. The CDR3 region is CASSLGTGGAYGYTF. CDR3 nucleotide sequence: TGCGCCAGCAGCCTCGGGACAGGGGGCGCCTATGGCTACACCTTC.

A remark on this clone: At one end the junction does not follow the germline gene, possibly because of a read error. The J gene is TRBJ2-1, the V gene TRBV7-7, with 8 bases that match TRBD2. This CDR3 is built from 15 residues. Germline loops: CDR1 SSHAT, CDR2 FNYEAQ (reference sequence). Written as DNA, the CDR3 is TGTGCTAGCAGCTCTCTAGCGGGTGAGCTCAATGAGCAGTTCTTC. Its translation is CASSSLAGELNEQFF.

This clone was recorded a few times. The genes are TRBV30 and TRBJ2-7; D is perhaps TRBD1 (6 bases). The V gene's germline CDR1 is GTSNPN and CDR2 SVGIG (reference sequence). The germline V and J ends were trimmed by 3 bases and 1 base, with 10 bases remaining between them. This CDR3 has 13 amino acids. This chain's CDR3 is CAWRSTGSYEQYF. CDR3 coding DNA: TGTGCCTGGAGGTCTACAGGGTCCTACGAGCAGTACTTC.

The V call is TRBV27, the J call TRBJ1-6, with a possible D match to TRBD1 (5 bases). CDR3 size: 13 residues. V lost 3 bases and J 5 bases, leaving 5 bases between the germline ends. Germline V gene lookup returns CDR1 MNHEY and CDR2 SMNVEV (reference sequence). The CDR3 sequence is CASSLTDNSPLHF. The CDR3, as DNA: TGTGCCAGCAGTTTGACAGATAATTCACCCCTCCACTTT.

The chain employs TRBV6-5 and TRBJ2-3; TRBD1 is a possible D gene (6 bases). This CDR3 contains 13 residues. Trimming left V 8 bases short and J 3 bases short, with 12 bases between. From germline, CDR1 is MNHEY and CDR2 SVGAGI. CDR3 in DNA: TGTGCCAGCTTGGGGCAGGGGACAGATACGCAGTATTTT. Translation: CASLGQGTDTQYF.

This clone was detected only once. The J gene is TRBJ2-3, the V gene TRBV28; D is perhaps TRBD1 (6 bases). The CDR3 consists of 14 residues. Trimming took 7 bases from V and 2 from J, leaving 13 bases between them. Germline loops: CDR1 MDHEN, CDR2 SYDVKM. The CDR3 DNA follows: TGTGCCAGCAATGGGGGCCCTGACACAGATACGCAGTATTTT. It translates to CASNGGPDTDTQYF.

The chain carries TRBV7-3 and TRBJ2-7; D gene uncertain. Trimming removed 2 bases at V and 1 base at J, with 6 bases between. The CDR3 extends over 13 amino acids. Germline V gives CDR1 SGHTA, CDR2 FQGTGA. This chain's CDR3 is CASSLGRSYEQYF. CDR3 bases: TGTGCCAGCAGCTTAGGCAGGTCCTACGAGCAGTACTTC.

This clone has just one count. At one of its ends the junction is not consistent with the germline gene, which may arise from a read error. The chain links TRBV25-1 to TRBJ2-3; 7 bases map to TRBD1. CDR1 MGHDK and CDR2 SYGVNS come from the germline V gene. This CDR3 has 16 residues. This chain's CDR3 is CATRRSGTVSTDTRYF. CDR3 DNA sequence: TGTGCCACCCGACGCTCCGGGACAGTAAGCACAGATACGCGGTATTTT.

This chain connects TRBV19 to TRBJ2-1; D unclear. There are 13 residues in the CDR3. V lost 5 bases to trimming and J lost 5 bases, with 10 bases between them. CDR1 and CDR2 (germline): LNHDA, SQIVND (reference sequence). CDR3 sequence: CASSQVAHNEQFF. CDR3 DNA sequence: TGTGCCAGTAGTCAAGTGGCCCACAATGAGCAGTTCTTC.

The sample holds one count of this clone. The genes are TRBV11-3 and TRBJ2-2; no clear D. The CDR3 totals 15 residues. V was shortened by 6 bases and J by 0 bases, with 11 bases between the two germline ends. Germline assignment: CDR1 SGHNT and CDR2 YENEEA. This CDR3 reads CASRRDPANTGELFF. The CDR3 coding sequence is TGTGCCAGCAGGCGAGACCCTGCGAACACCGGGGAGCTGTTTTTT.